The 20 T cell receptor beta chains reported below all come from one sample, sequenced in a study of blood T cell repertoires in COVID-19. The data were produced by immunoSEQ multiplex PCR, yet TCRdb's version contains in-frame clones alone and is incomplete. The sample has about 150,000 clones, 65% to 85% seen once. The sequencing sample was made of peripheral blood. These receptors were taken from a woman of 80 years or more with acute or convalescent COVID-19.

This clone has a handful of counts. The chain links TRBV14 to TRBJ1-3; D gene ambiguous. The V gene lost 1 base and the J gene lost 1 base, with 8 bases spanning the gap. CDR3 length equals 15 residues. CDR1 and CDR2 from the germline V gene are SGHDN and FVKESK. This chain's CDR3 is CASSQVTGSGNTIYF. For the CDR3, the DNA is TGTGCCAGCAGCCAAGTTACCGGGTCTGGAAACACCATATATTTT.

CDR3 coding DNA: TGTGCCAGCAGTCCTCCGGTCGGGAGCTCCTACGAGCAGTACTTC. Translating gives CASSPPVGSSYEQYF. The rearrangement links TRBV28 to TRBJ2-7; the D gene is possibly TRBD2 (6 bases). With 5 bases removed from V and 0 bases from J, the gap between germline ends came to 14 bases. The length of the CDR3 is 15 residues. The germline V gene encodes CDR1 MDHEN and CDR2 SYDVKM.

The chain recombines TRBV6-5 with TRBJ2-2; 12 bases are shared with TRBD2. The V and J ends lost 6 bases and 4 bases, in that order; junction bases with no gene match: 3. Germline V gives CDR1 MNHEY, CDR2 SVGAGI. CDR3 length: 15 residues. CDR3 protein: CASRLAGGLTGELFF. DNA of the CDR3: TGTGCCAGCAGACTAGCGGGAGGCCTCACCGGGGAGCTGTTTTTT.

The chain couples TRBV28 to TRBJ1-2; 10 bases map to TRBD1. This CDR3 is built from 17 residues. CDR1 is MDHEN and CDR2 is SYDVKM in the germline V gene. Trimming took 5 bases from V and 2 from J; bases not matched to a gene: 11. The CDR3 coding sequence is TGTGCCAGCAGTAGTCCCGGGACAGGGGACCGCAACTATGGCTACACCTTC. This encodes CASSSPGTGDRNYGYTF.

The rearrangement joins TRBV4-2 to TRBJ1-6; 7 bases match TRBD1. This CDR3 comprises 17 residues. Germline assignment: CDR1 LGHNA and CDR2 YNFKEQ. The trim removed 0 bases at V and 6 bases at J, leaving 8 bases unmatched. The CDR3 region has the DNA TGTGCCAGCAGCCAAGAAAAAGGGACAGAAGCTAATTCACCCCTCCACTTT. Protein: CASSQEKGTEANSPLHF.

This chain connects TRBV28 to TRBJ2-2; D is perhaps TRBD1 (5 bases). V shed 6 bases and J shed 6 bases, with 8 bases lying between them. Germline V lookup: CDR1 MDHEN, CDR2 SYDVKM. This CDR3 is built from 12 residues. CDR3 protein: CASSYRSGELFF. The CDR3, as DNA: TGTGCCAGCAGCTACAGGTCCGGGGAGCTGTTTTTT.

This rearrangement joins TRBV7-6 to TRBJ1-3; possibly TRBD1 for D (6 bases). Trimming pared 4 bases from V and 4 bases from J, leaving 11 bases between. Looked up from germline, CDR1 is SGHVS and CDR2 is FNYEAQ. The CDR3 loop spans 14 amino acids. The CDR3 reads CASSSQGSGNTIYF. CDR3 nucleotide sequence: TGTGCCAGCAGCTCACAGGGTTCCGGAAACACCATATATTTT.

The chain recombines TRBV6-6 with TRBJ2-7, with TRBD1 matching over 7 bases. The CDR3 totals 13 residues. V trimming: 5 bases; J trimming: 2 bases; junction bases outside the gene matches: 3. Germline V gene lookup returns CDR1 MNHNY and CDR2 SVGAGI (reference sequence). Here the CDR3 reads CASSQQGTYEQYF. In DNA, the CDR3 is TGTGCCAGCAGTCAACAGGGGACCTACGAGCAGTACTTC.

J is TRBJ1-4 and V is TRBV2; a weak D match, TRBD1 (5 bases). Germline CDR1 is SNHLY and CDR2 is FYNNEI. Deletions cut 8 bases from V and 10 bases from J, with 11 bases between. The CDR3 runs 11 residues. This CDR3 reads CASGAGGKLFF. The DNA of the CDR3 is TGTGCCAGCGGGGCCGGGGGAAAACTGTTTTTT.

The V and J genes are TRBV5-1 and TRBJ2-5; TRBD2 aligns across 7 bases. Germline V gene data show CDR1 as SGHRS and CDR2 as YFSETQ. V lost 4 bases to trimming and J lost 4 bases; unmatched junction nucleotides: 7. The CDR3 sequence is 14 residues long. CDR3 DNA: TGCGCCAGCAGCAAGACTAGCAGCCGAGAGACCCAGTACTTC. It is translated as CASSKTSSRETQYF.

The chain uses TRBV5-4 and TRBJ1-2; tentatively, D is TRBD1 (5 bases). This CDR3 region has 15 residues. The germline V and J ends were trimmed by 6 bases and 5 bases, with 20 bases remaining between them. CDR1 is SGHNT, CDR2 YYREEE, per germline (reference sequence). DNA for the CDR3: TGTGCCAGCACCCCCGGGTTCCAGGGAAATTATGGCTACACCTTC. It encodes CASTPGFQGNYGYTF.

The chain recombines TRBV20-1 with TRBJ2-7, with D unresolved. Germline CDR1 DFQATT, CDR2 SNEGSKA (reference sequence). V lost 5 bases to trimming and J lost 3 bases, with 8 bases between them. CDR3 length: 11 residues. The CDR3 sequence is CSAVSGYEQYF. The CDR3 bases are TGCAGTGCTGTATCGGGCTACGAGCAGTACTTC.

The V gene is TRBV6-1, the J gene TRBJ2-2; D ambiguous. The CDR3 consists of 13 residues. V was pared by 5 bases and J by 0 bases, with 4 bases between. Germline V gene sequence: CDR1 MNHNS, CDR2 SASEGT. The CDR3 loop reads CASSPTNTGELFF. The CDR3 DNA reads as TGTGCCAGCAGTCCCACGAACACCGGGGAGCTGTTTTTT.

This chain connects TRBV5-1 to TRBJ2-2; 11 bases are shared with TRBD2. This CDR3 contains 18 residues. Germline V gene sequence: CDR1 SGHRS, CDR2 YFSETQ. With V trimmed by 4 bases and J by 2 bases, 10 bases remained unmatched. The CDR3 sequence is CASSLVPGLAGNTGELFF. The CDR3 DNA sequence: TGCGCCAGCAGCCTGGTGCCTGGACTAGCGGGTAACACCGGGGAGCTGTTTTTT.

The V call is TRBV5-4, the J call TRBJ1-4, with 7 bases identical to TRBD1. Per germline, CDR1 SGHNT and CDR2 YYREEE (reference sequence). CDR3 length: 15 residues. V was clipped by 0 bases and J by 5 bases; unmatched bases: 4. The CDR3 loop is CASSLEGARNEKLFF. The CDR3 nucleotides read TGTGCCAGCAGCTTGGAGGGGGCCAGAAATGAAAAACTGTTTTTT.

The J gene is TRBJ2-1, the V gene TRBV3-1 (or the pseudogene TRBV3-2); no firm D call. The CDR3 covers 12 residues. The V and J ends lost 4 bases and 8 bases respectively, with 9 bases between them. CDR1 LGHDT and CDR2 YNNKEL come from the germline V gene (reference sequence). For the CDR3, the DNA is TGTGCCAGCAGCCCCCGCGGTGATGAGCAGTTCTTC. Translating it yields CASSPRGDEQFF.

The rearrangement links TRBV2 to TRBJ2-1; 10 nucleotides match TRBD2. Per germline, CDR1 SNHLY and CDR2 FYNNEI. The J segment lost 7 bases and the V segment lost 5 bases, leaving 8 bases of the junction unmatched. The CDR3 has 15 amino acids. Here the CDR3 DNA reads TGTGCCAGCAGTCCAGCCGGGACTAGCGTGAATGAGCAGTTCTTC. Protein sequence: CASSPAGTSVNEQFF.

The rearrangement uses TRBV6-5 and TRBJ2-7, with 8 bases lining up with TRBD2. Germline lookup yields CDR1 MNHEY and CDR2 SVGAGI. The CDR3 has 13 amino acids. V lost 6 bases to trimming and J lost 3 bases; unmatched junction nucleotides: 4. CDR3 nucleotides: TGTGCCAGCAGCCGGGGGGGGCTCTACGAGCAGTACTTC. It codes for CASSRGGLYEQYF.

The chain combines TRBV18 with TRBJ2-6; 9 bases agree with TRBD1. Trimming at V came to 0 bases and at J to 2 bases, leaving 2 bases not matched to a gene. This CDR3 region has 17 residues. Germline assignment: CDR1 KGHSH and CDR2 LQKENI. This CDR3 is CASSPPGTGTGANVLTF. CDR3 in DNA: TGTGCCAGCTCACCACCCGGGACAGGGACTGGGGCCAACGTCCTGACTTTC.

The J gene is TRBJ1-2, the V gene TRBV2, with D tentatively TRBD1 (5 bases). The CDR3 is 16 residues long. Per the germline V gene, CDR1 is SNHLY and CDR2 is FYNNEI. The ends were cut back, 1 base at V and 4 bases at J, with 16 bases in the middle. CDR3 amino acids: CASSEGTPGGGYGYTF. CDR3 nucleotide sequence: TGTGCCAGCAGTGAAGGTACCCCCGGGGGGGGCTATGGCTACACCTTC.